The source of this T cell receptor (beta chain) is a study of a mutant IDH1 vaccine in newly diagnosed glioma. About the study: Patients got radiotherapy, temozolomide, or both beforehand, and most got both.

Produced via immunoSEQ multiplex PCR; TCRdb's table is partial and in-frame only. Of tens of thousands of clones listed, approximately 92% were seen once; the top ten hold about 1.6%. Germline values: CDR1 LNHDA, CDR2 SQIVND (reference sequence). Trimming at V came to 3 bases and at J to 10 bases, leaving 15 bases not matched to a gene. The CDR3 sequence is 16 residues long. This clone was found a few times. Its antigen is as yet unknown. Time point meaning: week 35, safety follow-up. Alongside topical imiquimod, each dose of vaccine comprised 300 ug of mutant IDH1 20-mer peptide. Sequences were derived from PBMCs, sampled from a glioma patient whose treatment included an IDH1 peptide vaccine. This TCR was recovered from a man in his forties with glioma. The V call is TRBV19, the J call TRBJ1-5, with TRBD1 matching 7 bases. The CDR3 protein is CASSILGGVQGEPQHF. The CDR3 nucleotides are TGTGCCAGTAGTATTCTCGGCGGCGTTCAGGGGGAACCCCAGCATTTT.